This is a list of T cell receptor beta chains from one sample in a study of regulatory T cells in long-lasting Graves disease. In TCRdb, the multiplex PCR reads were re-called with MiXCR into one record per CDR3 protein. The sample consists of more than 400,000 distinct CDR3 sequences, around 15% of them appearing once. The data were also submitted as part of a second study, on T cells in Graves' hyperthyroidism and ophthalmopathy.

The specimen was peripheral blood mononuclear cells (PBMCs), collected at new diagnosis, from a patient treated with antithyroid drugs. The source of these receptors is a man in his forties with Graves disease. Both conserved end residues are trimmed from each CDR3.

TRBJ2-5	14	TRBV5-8	ASSLGSITGEETQY
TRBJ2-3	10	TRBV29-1	SVWVGGDTQY
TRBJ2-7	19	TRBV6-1	ASSDFHGGTSGPGPRPSQY
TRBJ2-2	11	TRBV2	ASRGTNTGELF
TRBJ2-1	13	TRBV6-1	ASISGGGPYNEQF
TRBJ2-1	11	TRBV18	ASSPIAGDEQF
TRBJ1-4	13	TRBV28	ASSFTGGVNEKLF
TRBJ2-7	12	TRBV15	ATSYRDRTYEQY
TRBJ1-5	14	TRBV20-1	SAIPLGTPSNQPQH
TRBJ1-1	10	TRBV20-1	SAFGGDTEAF
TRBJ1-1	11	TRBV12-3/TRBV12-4	ASSVRQGAEAF
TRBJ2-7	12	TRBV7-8	ASSRTGTGSEQY
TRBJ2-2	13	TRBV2	ASSLDISNTGELF
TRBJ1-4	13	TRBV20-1	RDPPMGRANEKLF
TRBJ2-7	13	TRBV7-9	ASSLVPSGSHEQY
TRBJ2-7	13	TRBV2	ASSEVRERSYEQY
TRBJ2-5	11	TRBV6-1	ASSLTFRQTQY
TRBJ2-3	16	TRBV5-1	ASSPGLARGESTDTQY
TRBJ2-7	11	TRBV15	ATSNYRQDEQY
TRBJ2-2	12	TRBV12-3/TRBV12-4	ASSPYRVGGELF
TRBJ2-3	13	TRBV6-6	ASSYSLAPGGTQY
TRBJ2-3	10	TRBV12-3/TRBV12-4	ASQGSTDTQY
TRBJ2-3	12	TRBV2	ASSERGRTDTQY
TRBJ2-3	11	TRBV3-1	ASSPMVGDTQY
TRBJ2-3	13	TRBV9	ASSVGSGSKDTQY
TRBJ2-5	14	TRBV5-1	ASSLVPTGVWETQY
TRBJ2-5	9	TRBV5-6	ANSLGETQY
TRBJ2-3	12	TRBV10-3	AIWTARITDTQY
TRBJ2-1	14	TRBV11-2	ASRPSGTSLYNEQF
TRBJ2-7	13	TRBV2	ASSADRGRIYEQY
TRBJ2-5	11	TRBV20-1	SAQKGSQETQY
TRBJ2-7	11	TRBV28	ASRGTGMHEQY
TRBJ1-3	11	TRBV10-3	AIRGQAGNTIY
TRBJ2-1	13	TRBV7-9	ASSGAGTPTREQF
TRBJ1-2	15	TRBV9	ASSVDGVGSPNYGYT
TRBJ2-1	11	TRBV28	ASSRTSGSEQF
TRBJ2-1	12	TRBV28	ASSWGQGLDEQF
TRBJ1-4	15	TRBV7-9	ASSSALGRRTNEKLF
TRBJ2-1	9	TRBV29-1	SSLGYNEQF
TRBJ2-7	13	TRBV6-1	ASSPRDRGLSEQY